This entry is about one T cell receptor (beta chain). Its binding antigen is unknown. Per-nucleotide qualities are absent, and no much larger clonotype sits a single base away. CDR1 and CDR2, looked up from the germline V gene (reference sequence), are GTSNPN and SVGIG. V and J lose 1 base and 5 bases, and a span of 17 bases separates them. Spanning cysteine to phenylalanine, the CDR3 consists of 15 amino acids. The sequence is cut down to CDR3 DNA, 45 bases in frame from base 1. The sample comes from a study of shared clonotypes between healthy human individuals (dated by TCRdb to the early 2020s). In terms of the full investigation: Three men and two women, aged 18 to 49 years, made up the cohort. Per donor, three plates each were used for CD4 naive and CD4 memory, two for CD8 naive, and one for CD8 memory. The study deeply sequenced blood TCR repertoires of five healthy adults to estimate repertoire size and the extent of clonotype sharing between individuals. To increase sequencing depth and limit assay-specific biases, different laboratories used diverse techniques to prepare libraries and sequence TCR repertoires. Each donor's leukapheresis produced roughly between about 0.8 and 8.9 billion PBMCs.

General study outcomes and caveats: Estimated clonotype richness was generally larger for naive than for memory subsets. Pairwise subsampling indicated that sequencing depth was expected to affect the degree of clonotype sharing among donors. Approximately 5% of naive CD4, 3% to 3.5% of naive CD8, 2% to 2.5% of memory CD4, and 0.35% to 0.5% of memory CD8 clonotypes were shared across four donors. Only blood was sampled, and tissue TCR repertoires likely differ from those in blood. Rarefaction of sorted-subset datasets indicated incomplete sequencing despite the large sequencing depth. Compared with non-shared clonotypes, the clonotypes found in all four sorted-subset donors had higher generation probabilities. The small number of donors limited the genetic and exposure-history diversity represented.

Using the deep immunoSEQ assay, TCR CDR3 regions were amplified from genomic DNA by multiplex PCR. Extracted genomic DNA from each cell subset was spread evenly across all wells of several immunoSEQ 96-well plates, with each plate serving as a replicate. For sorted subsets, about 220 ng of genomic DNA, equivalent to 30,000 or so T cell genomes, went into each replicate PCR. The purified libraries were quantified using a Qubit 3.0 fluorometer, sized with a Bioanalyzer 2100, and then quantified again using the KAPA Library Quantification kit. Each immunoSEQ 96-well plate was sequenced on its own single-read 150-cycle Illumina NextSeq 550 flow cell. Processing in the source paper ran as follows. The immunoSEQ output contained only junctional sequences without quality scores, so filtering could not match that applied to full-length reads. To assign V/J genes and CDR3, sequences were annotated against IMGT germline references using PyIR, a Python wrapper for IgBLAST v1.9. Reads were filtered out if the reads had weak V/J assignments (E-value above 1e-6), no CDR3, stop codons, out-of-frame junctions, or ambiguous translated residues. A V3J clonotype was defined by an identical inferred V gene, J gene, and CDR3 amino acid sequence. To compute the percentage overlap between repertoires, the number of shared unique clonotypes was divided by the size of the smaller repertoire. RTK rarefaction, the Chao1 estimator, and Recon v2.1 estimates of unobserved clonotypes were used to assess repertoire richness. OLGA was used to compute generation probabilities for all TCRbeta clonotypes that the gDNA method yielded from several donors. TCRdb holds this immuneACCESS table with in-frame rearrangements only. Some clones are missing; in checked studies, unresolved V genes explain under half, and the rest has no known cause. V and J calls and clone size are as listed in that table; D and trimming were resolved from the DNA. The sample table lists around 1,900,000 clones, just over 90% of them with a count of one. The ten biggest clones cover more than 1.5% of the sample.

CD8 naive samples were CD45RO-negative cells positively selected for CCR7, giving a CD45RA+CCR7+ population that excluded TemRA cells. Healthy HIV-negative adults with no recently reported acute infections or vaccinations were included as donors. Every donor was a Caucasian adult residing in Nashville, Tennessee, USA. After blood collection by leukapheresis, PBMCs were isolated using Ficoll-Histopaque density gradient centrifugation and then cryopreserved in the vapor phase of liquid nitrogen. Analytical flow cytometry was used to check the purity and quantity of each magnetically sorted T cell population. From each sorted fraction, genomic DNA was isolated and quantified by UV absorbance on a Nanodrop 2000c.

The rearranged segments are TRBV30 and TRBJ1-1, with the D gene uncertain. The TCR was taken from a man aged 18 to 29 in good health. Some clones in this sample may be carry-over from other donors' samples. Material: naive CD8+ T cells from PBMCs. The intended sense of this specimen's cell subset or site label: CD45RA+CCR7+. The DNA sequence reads TGTGCCTGGAGTGGTCGGAACTATTTGGGGACTGAAGCTTTCTTT. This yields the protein CAWSGRNYLGTEAFF.